Listed here are 13 T cell receptor beta chains from one sample, sequenced in a study of T cells in Graves' hyperthyroidism and ophthalmopathy. RNA transcripts provided the source from which TCR beta CDR3 regions were amplified. Carried out on the TCR CDR3, a first-round RT-PCR used the HTBI primer set. MiXCR, applied by TCRdb to the multiplex PCR reads, yields one record per CDR3 protein. This table holds 530,000 or so distinct CDR3 sequences, around a quarter found once. Sequenced input: blood. These receptors all stem from a woman aged 25 to 39 with Graves' ophthalmopathy.

The gene calls are TRBV29-1 and TRBJ1-2, with TRBD1 matching 9 bases. V trimming: 7 bases; J trimming: 6 bases; junction bases outside the gene matches: 9. This CDR3 has 13 residues. Germline V gives CDR1 SQVTM, CDR2 ANQGSEA. The CDR3 bases are TGCAGCGCCGCCGGGACAGGGCTGGATGGCTACACCTTC. Translated, it gives CSAAGTGLDGYTF.

This clonotype was detected ten times or more. This chain joins TRBV25-1 and TRBJ2-7, with 7 bases identical to TRBD1. Germline loops: CDR1 MGHDK, CDR2 SYGVNS. Germline trimming cut 5 bases from V and 4 bases from J; bases unmatched to any gene: 11. The CDR3 contains 15 residues. The CDR3 here is CASSPNRDSRYEQYF. The DNA of the CDR3 is TGTGCCAGCAGTCCCAACCGGGACAGTAGATACGAGCAGTACTTC.

This clonotype was counted ten times or more. The chain combines TRBV20-1 with TRBJ2-2; no definite D call. CDR1 is DFQATT, CDR2 SNEGSKA, per germline (reference sequence). V was pared by 1 base and J by 3 bases, with 9 bases between. The CDR3 is made up of 14 amino acids. The DNA for the CDR3 is TGCAGTGCTAGAGTTAGCCAGGACACCGGGGAGCTGTTTTTT. As protein: CSARVSQDTGELFF.

The gene calls are TRBV12-3 or TRBV12-4 and TRBJ2-5; 9 nucleotides agree with TRBD2. This CDR3 spans 13 amino acids. V was clipped by 6 bases and J by 5 bases; unmatched bases: 4. As DNA, the CDR3 is TGTGCCAGCAGACAGCGGGGGGTGGAGACCCAGTACTTC. Translating it yields CASRQRGVETQYF.

This clonotype was recorded at least ten times. J is TRBJ1-2 and V is TRBV18; D gene uncertain. The germline CDR1 and CDR2 sequences are KGHSH and LQKENI. V dropped 5 bases and J dropped 4 bases, with 11 bases sitting between them. The CDR3 covers 13 residues. CDR3 amino acids: CASSSPPTYGYTF. CDR3 bases: TGTGCCAGCTCATCCCCCCCGACCTATGGCTACACCTTC.

This clonotype has a count of ten or more. This chain links TRBV20-1 with TRBJ2-5, with D unresolved. The CDR3 is 16 amino acids. The V gene's germline CDR1 is DFQATT and CDR2 SNEGSKA (reference sequence). Trimming shortened V by 4 bases and J by 1 base, and 19 bases separated the two germline ends. In DNA, the CDR3 is TGCAGTGCTACGGTGATCCCCCCGGGCCGCCAAGAGACCCAGTACTTC. Its translation is CSATVIPPGRQETQYF.

V usage is TRBV11-2 and J usage is TRBJ1-1; D is unclear. V dropped 1 base and J dropped 5 bases, with 8 bases sitting between them. The CDR3 spans 13 residues. Germline assignment: CDR1 SGHAT and CDR2 FQNNGV. The DNA of the CDR3 is TGTGCCAGCAGCTTAGCTTACGATACTGAAGCTTTCTTT. Its translation: CASSLAYDTEAFF. Together with reference TRBV11-2 and TRBJ1-1, the CDR3 gives the full variable domain: EAGVAQSPRYKIIEKRQSVAFWCNPISGHATLYWYQQILGQGPKLLIQFQNNGVVDDSQLPKDRFSAERLKGVDSTLKIQPAKLEDSAVYLCASSLAYDTEAFFGQGTRLTVV.

V gene TRBV7-8 combines with J gene TRBJ1-5; D is undetermined. Looked up from germline, CDR1 is SGHVS and CDR2 is FQNEAQ. The CDR3 spans 14 residues. V shed 5 bases and J shed 9 bases, with 17 bases lying between them. CDR3 region: CASSHKRVTGPQHF. The CDR3 region has the DNA TGTGCCAGCAGCCATAAGAGGGTAACTGGGCCCCAGCATTTT.

This clonotype was picked up many times. The chain is built from TRBV12-3 or TRBV12-4 and TRBJ2-5; a weak D match, TRBD1 (5 bases). The CDR3 totals 12 residues. Trimming removed 6 bases at V and 3 bases at J, with 8 bases between. The CDR3 loop reads CASSPTEETQYF. CDR3 sequence (DNA): TGTGCCAGCAGCCCGACAGAAGAGACCCAGTACTTC.

The rearrangement joins TRBV4-1 to TRBJ2-7, with TRBD2 as a possible D gene (6 bases). V lost 3 bases and J 7 bases, leaving 10 bases between the germline ends. Germline CDR1 is MGHRA and CDR2 is YSYEKL. CDR3 length equals 12 residues. DNA of the CDR3: TGCGCCAGCAGCCACCCGGCGGGGGAGCAGTACTTC. This codes for CASSHPAGEQYF.

This clonotype was picked up many times. Germline and junction disagree at one end, which may indicate a read error. The rearrangement uses TRBV28 and TRBJ1-1; unclear D gene. Germline CDR1 and CDR2: MDHEN and SYDVKM. This CDR3 is built from 12 residues. The CDR3 loop reads CASSFPGSDAFF. The CDR3 DNA is TGTGCCAGCAGTTTTCCGGGATCTGACGCTTTCTTT. Variable domain in full (rest from reference TRBV28 and TRBJ1-1): DVKVTQSSRYLVKRTGEKVFLECVQDMDHENMFWYRQDPGLGLRLIYFSYDVKMKEKGDIPEGYSVSREKKERFSLILESASTNQTSMYLCASSFPGSDAFFGQGTRLTVV.

The CDR3 region is CASSPRLAAEQYF. DNA of the CDR3: TGTGCCAGCAGTCCCCGCTTGGCAGCCGAGCAGTACTTC. The chain has TRBV13 and TRBJ2-7, with no clear D. V dropped 6 bases and J dropped 6 bases, with 15 bases sitting between them. There are 13 residues in the CDR3. Germline V CDR1 and CDR2: PRHDT, FYEKMQ (reference sequence).

This clonotype was recorded many times. V and J are TRBV6-2 or TRBV6-3 and TRBJ1-5; 9 nucleotides line up with TRBD1. This CDR3 is built from 18 residues. Germline loops: CDR1 MNHEY, CDR2 SVGEGT. V gave up 10 bases and J gave up 3 bases; unmatched junction bases: 19. This CDR3 is CATSAGTGNSYINQPQHF. In DNA, the CDR3 is TGTGCCACCTCTGCCGGGACAGGGAACAGTTATATCAATCAGCCCCAGCATTTT.